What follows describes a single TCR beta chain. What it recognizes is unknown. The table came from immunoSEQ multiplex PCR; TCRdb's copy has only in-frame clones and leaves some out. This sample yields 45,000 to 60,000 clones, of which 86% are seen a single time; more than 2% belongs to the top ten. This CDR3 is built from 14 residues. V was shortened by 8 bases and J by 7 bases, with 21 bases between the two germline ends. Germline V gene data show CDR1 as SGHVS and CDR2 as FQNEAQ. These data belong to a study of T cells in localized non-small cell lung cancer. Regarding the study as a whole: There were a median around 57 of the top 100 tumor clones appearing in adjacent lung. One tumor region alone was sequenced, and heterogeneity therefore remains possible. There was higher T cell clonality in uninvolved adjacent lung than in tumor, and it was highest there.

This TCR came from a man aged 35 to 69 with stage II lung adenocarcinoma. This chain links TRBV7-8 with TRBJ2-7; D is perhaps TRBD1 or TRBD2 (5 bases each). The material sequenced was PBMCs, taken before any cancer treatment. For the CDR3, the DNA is TGTGCCAGCCGGGACGGTGGATTTTTGGCAGAGCAGTACTTC. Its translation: CASRDGGFLAEQYF.